Listed here are 19 T cell receptor beta chains from one sample, sequenced in a study of T cell repertoires in cytomegalovirus infection. TCRdb redid the calling of the reads with MiXCR, one entry per CDR3 protein. The profile shows hundreds of thousands of distinct CDR3 sequences, around a third of them singletons. Their antigens are not known. Sequencing was performed on cultured PBMCs, taken from culture after CMV antigen stimulation. Source of these receptors: a human donor in good health (CMV status not recorded). Some clones in this sample may be carry-over from other donors' samples.

This clonotype was counted ten times or more. This chain uses TRBV7-2 with TRBJ1-5; D gene unclear. Trimming stripped 1 base from V and 4 bases from J, with 11 bases between. The length of the CDR3 is 15 residues. The germline CDR1 and CDR2 sequences are SGHTA and FQGNSA. The DNA for the CDR3 is TGTGCCAGCAGCTTAGGGGCCATGGGGAATCAGCCCCAGCATTTT. This gives the protein CASSLGAMGNQPQHF.

J is TRBJ1-4 and V is TRBV4-2; no definite D call. This CDR3 contains 17 residues. Germline loops: CDR1 LGHNA, CDR2 YNFKEQ. V was clipped by 4 bases and J by 4 bases, with 19 bases between them. The CDR3 DNA is TGTGCCAGCAGCCCAATCCCGGGAGGGAGTCTTAATGAAAAACTGTTTTTT. Translated, it gives CASSPIPGGSLNEKLFF.

This chain links TRBV11-2 with TRBJ1-2; 10 nucleotides line up with TRBD1. The V and J ends lost 5 bases and 8 bases, in that order; junction bases with no gene match: 11. The CDR3 has 15 residues. Germline-derived CDR1 and CDR2 are SGHAT and FQNNGV. For the CDR3, the DNA is TGTGCCAGCAGCCCCACCCGGGACAGGGGTTTGGGCTACACCTTC. Amino acid sequence: CASSPTRDRGLGYTF.

This clonotype was picked up a small number of times. The J gene is TRBJ2-5, the V gene TRBV7-2; unclear D gene. The CDR3 runs 13 residues. Germline V CDR1 and CDR2: SGHTA, FQGNSA. V was pared by 2 bases and J by 5 bases, with 9 bases between. Written as DNA, the CDR3 is TGTGCCAGCAGCTTATGGAAGAGGGAGACCCAGTACTTC. It codes for CASSLWKRETQYF.

This chain joins TRBV7-6 and TRBJ1-2, with D perhaps TRBD1 (6 bases). Germline loops: CDR1 SGHVS, CDR2 FNYEAQ. The CDR3 loop spans 15 amino acids. The V gene lost 4 bases and the J gene lost 4 bases, with 16 bases spanning the gap. The CDR3 protein is CASSSKRDKFYGYTF. The CDR3 DNA follows: TGTGCCAGCAGCTCCAAAAGGGACAAGTTCTATGGCTACACCTTC. The full variable domain, rest sourced from reference TRBV7-6 and TRBJ1-2, is GAGVSQSPRYKVTKRGQDVALRCDPISGHVSLYWYRQALGQGPEFLTYFNYEAQQDKSGLPNDRFSAERPEGSISTLTIQRTEQRDSAMYRCASSSKRDKFYGYTFGSGTRLTVV.

The chain uses TRBV23-1 and TRBJ1-1; no clear D gene. Being an ORF, TRBV23-1 has a function that is uncertain. The CDR3 length is 15 residues. V was shortened by 4 bases and J by 1 base, with 13 bases between the two germline ends. This CDR3 reads CASSPYTIPNTEAFF. CDR3 nucleotides: TGCGCCAGCAGTCCATACACGATTCCGAACACTGAAGCTTTCTTT.

This clonotype appeared a single time. The chain employs TRBV4-3 and TRBJ2-7; 8 nucleotides align to TRBD2. Germline V gives CDR1 LGHNA, CDR2 YSLEER. After removal of 0 bases from V and 4 bases from J, the junction contained 8 bases not matched to a gene. The CDR3 has 16 residues. The CDR3 here is CASSQDLDGRAYEQYF. For the CDR3, the DNA is TGCGCCAGCAGCCAAGATCTGGACGGGAGGGCATACGAGCAGTACTTC.

The V call is TRBV20-1, the J call TRBJ2-1; tentative D call: TRBD1 (6 bases). The CDR3 sequence is 15 residues long. V lost 0 bases to trimming and J lost 3 bases, with 12 bases between them. Germline values: CDR1 DFQATT, CDR2 SNEGSKA (reference sequence). As DNA, the CDR3 is TGCAGTGCTAGAGATCCCAGGGGACACTACAATGAGCAGTTCTTC. Translating gives CSARDPRGHYNEQFF.

The rearrangement joins TRBV6-2 or TRBV6-3 to TRBJ2-3; 10 bases match TRBD1. This CDR3 contains 15 residues. The germline V gene encodes CDR1 MNHEY and CDR2 SVGEGT. The V gene end was trimmed by 6 bases and the J gene end by 4 bases; junction bases not matched to a gene: 7. CDR3 protein: CASRPGQGFADTQYF. DNA of the CDR3: TGTGCCAGCAGACCGGGACAGGGGTTCGCAGATACGCAGTATTTT.

The V gene is TRBV20-1, the J gene TRBJ2-4, with a weak D call TRBD1 (6 bases). In germline, CDR1 is DFQATT, CDR2 SNEGSKA (reference sequence). V lost 6 bases and J lost 6, with 12 bases in between. The CDR3 consists of 12 residues. The CDR3 nucleotides are TGCAGTGCCCCCCGGGACACAAACATTCAGTACTTC. It yields the protein CSAPRDTNIQYF.

The CDR3 DNA reads as TGTGCCAGTAGTATAGGGATGGACAGGGGGAACACTGAAGCTTTCTTT. This translates into CASSIGMDRGNTEAFF. J is TRBJ1-1 and V is TRBV19, with 9 bases matching TRBD1. Germline V gene lookup returns CDR1 LNHDA and CDR2 SQIVND (reference sequence). This CDR3 spans 16 amino acids. J gave up 1 base and V 1 base, and 4 bases lay outside the gene matches.

A few counts support this clonotype. J is TRBJ2-1 and V is TRBV6-2 or TRBV6-3; no firm D call. CDR3 length: 14 amino acids. CDR1 and CDR2 (germline): MNHEY, SVGEGT. The germline V and J ends were trimmed by 10 bases and 2 bases, with 15 bases remaining between them. CDR3 nucleotide sequence: TGTGCCATCCAACTACGGTGGCCCTACAATGAGCAGTTCTTC. It yields the protein CAIQLRWPYNEQFF.

This clonotype has more than one count but fewer than ten. The V and J genes are TRBV7-2 and TRBJ1-3; possibly TRBD1 for D (5 bases). This CDR3 contains 15 residues. Trimming pared 1 base from V and 3 bases from J, leaving 10 bases between. The germline gives CDR1 SGHTA, CDR2 FQGNSA. The CDR3 DNA is TGTGCCAGCAGCTTAGGGGGGATGGGTGGAAACACCATATATTTT. Protein sequence: CASSLGGMGGNTIYF.

Only a few counts were recorded for this clonotype. This chain connects TRBV12-3 or TRBV12-4 to TRBJ2-3, with D perhaps TRBD1 or TRBD2 (5 bases each). This CDR3 has 15 residues. The V end was cut by 7 bases, the J end by 2 bases, with 16 bases between. The CDR3 spells CASTPSGPLTDTQYF. Written as DNA, the CDR3 is TGTGCCAGCACTCCGTCGGGGCCCCTCACAGATACGCAGTATTTT.

The chain combines TRBV11-3 with TRBJ2-3; D perhaps matches TRBD1 (5 bases). The CDR3 length is 15 residues. The germline CDR1 and CDR2 sequences are SGHNT and YENEEA. Trimming removed 2 bases from V and 3 bases from J, with 12 bases in between. The chain's CDR3 is CASSLQGGVTDTQYF. CDR3 nucleotide sequence: TGTGCCAGCAGCTTACAGGGTGGCGTAACAGATACGCAGTATTTT.

V gene TRBV4-1 combines with J gene TRBJ1-4; TRBD1 agrees at 7 bases. There are 14 residues in the CDR3. J gave up 9 bases and V 3 bases, and 7 bases lay outside the gene matches. Germline values: CDR1 MGHRA, CDR2 YSYEKL. The CDR3: CASSHPGRGQKLFF. CDR3 bases: TGCGCCAGCAGCCACCCCGGTAGGGGGCAAAAACTGTTTTTT.

This clonotype was seen a handful of times. The J gene is TRBJ2-7, the V gene TRBV18; tentative D call: TRBD2 (5 bases). From germline, CDR1 is KGHSH and CDR2 LQKENI. The CDR3 has 14 amino acids. Trimming stripped 3 bases from V and 2 bases from J, with 11 bases between. The CDR3: CASSPIREPYEQYF. The CDR3 nucleotides read TGTGCCAGCTCACCGATAAGGGAGCCCTACGAGCAGTACTTC.

The chain carries TRBV7-9 and TRBJ2-2; D is perhaps TRBD1 or TRBD2 (5 bases each). The V end lost 5 bases, the J end lost 9 bases, and 13 bases lay between the germline ends. This CDR3 is 13 amino acids long. Germline CDR1 and CDR2: SEHNR and FQNEAQ (reference sequence). Here the CDR3 reads CASSRDGRRELFF. In nucleotides, the CDR3 is TGTGCCAGCAGCCGGGACGGTAGGAGGGAGCTGTTTTTT.

This clonotype was detected only a few times. The chain has TRBV7-2 and TRBJ2-1; 8 nucleotides match TRBD2. The CDR3 runs to 15 residues. The V gene end was trimmed by 5 bases and the J gene end by 6 bases; junction bases not matched to a gene: 9. CDR1 and CDR2 (germline): SGHTA, FQGNSA. The CDR3 nucleotides are TGTGCCAGCAGCCTTCAGGGACTAGAAAGCAATGAGCAGTTCTTC. Its translation is CASSLQGLESNEQFF.